Listed below are T cell receptor beta chains from one sample, sequenced in a study of control samples from healthy donors and cancer patients. Data came from immunoSEQ multiplex PCR; TCRdb stores just in-frame clones and leaves some out. The profile shows more than 35,000 clones, around 83% of them singletons. The source material was PBMCs. The receptors originated from a woman in her fifties or sixties with lung cancer. Both conserved end residues are part of each CDR3. A D gene is named only where the DNA matches it firmly. Some rows mark clone size as missing; the rest say once, few, many or name a class of expanded clone.

v_call	clone_size	j_call	d_call	cdr3_nt	cdr3_aa
TRBV3-1/TRBV3-2	once	TRBJ1-1	NA	TGTGCCAGCAGCGAAGGTGATAACACTGAAGCTTTCTTT	CASSEGDNTEAFF
TRBV9	few	TRBJ1-2	TRBD1	TGTGCCAGCAGATCCACAGGGGGGGACTATGGCTACACCTTC	CASRSTGGDYGYTF
TRBV11-3	NA	TRBJ2-5	TRBD1	TGTGCCAGCAGCACTCGGACAGGGGGCAGGGCAGAAGAGACCCAGTACTTC	CASSTRTGGRAEETQYF
TRBV10-3	NA	TRBJ2-7	NA	TGTGCCATCAGTGAGGTGGGCTACGAGCAGTACTTC	CAISEVGYEQYF
TRBV2	large	TRBJ1-5	TRBD1	TGTGCCAGCAGACCGTCCCGGGACAGGGGTCAGCCCCAGCATTTT	CASRPSRDRGQPQHF
TRBV5-1	few	TRBJ1-1	NA	TGCGCCAGCAGCTTGGAGTCCCACACTGAAGCTTTCTTT	CASSLESHTEAFF
TRBV28	NA	TRBJ1-2	TRBD1	TGTGCCAGCAGTCTCCCTACAGGGGACGGCTACACCTTC	CASSLPTGDGYTF
TRBV2	once	TRBJ2-1	NA	TGTGCCAGCGGGGGGCCGCCACACAATGAGCAGTTCTTC	CASGGPPHNEQFF
TRBV10-3	NA	TRBJ2-1	TRBD1	TGTGCCATCAGTGAGTCTAAAGGGGGCGCGGACAATGAGCAGTTCTTC	CAISESKGGADNEQFF
TRBV9	NA	TRBJ2-2	NA	TGTGCCAGCAGCGTAGGGATTTTAGCATCGCGGAACACCGGGGAGCTGTTTTTT	CASSVGILASRNTGELFF
TRBV25-1	NA	TRBJ2-7	TRBD2	TGTGCCAGCAGTGAATTAAGAACTAGCGAAACCCACGAGCAGTACTTC	CASSELRTSETHEQYF
TRBV12-3/TRBV12-4	once	TRBJ2-3	NA	TGTGCCAGCTCCGGGTCTATCGATACGCAGTATTTT	CASSGSIDTQYF
TRBV19	NA	TRBJ2-1	NA	TGTGCCAGTAGTACAGACAGTCTGATAAGGTACAATGAGCAGTTCTTC	CASSTDSLIRYNEQFF
TRBV4-3	NA	TRBJ2-1	TRBD1	TGCGCCAGCAGCCAAGGGGACAGCTACAATGAGCAGTTCTTC	CASSQGDSYNEQFF
TRBV4-1	NA	TRBJ2-5	NA	TGCGCCAGCAGCCAAGGGCTCAGGGAGAACCAGTACTTC	CASSQGLRENQYF
TRBV4-1	NA	TRBJ1-2	NA	TGCGCCAGCAGCCAACCAACCAGGACAGCATCTAACTATGGCTACACCTTC	CASSQPTRTASNYGYTF
TRBV9	NA	TRBJ1-1	TRBD1	TGTGCCAGCAGCGTCCTTACAGGGGTCACTGAAGCTTTCTTT	CASSVLTGVTEAFF
TRBV18	NA	TRBJ1-6	NA	TGTGCCAGCTCACCCCGGGCCACGGGGTCACTCCTCCACTTT	CASSPRATGSLLHF
TRBV5-1	NA	TRBJ2-7	NA	TGCGCCAGCAGCCGAACCGGGACCTCCTACGAGCAGTACTTC	CASSRTGTSYEQYF
TRBV27	NA	TRBJ2-7	NA	TGTGCCAGCAGCCCAGACAGAGGGACACTGACCTACGAGCAGTACTTC	CASSPDRGTLTYEQYF
TRBV3-1/TRBV3-2	once	TRBJ1-5	NA	TGTGCCAGCAGCCAAGGGGGTCGAATTCATCAGCCCCAGCATTTT	CASSQGGRIHQPQHF
TRBV7-2	NA	TRBJ1-4	NA	TGTGCCAGCAGCATTTCGGGCCCCCAGAGTGAAAAACTGTTTTTT	CASSISGPQSEKLFF